This T cell receptor (beta chain) was recovered during a study of T-cell reconstitution after alpha-beta-depleted transplantation in children. General study findings and limits: At one year after transplant, newly produced T cells mostly accounted for T-cell counts and diversity. It was reported that alpha-beta T cells came from several hundred expanded graft clones (about two months after transplant).

Construction of the TCRbeta library involved unique molecular identifiers. One entry per CDR3 protein, called by TCRdb with MiXCR from the PCR reads. The sample lists roughly 32,000 distinct CDR3 sequences; under 8% were seen once. This clonotype was seen many times. Its target is unknown. The sequencing used peripheral blood, collected 60 days after TCRalphabeta/CD19-depleted stem cell transplant. The receptor was derived from a child under two years old who had a stem cell transplant for acute myeloid leukemia, so the T cells may come from the graft donor.

The CDR3 DNA follows: TGCAGCGCGATAGCGGGGAAGGAGACCCAGTACTTC. Protein product: CSAIAGKETQYF. The chain combines TRBV29-1 with TRBJ2-5; 8 nucleotides match TRBD2. The CDR3 consists of 12 residues. The germline V gene encodes CDR1 SQVTM and CDR2 ANQGSEA. Losses at the gene ends were 7 bases for V and 5 bases for J; bases not matched to a gene: 6.